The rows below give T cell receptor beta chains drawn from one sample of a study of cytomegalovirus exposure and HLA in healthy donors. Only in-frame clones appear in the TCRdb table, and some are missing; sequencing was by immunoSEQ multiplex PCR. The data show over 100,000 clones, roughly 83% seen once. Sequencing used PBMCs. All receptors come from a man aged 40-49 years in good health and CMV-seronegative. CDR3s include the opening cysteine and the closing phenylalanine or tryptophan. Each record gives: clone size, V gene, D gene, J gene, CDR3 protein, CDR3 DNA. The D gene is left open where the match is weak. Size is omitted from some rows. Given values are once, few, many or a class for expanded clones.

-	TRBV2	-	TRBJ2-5	CASSIQETQYF	TGTGCCAGCTCTATTCAAGAGACCCAGTACTTC
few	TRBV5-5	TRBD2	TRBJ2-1	CASSLAGAAYNEQFF	TGTGCCAGCAGCCTAGCGGGGGCCGCCTACAATGAGCAGTTCTTC
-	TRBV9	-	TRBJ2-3	CASSVGASSSTDTQYF	TGTGCCAGCAGCGTAGGGGCCAGCAGTAGCACAGATACGCAGTATTTT
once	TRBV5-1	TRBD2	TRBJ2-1	CASSLGTSGRTNEQFF	TGCGCCAGCAGCTTGGGGACTAGCGGGCGCACCAATGAGCAGTTCTTC
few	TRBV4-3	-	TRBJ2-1	CASSQGLNNEQFF	TGCGCCAGCAGCCAGGGACTCAACAATGAGCAGTTCTTC
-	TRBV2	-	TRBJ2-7	CASSETGTYEQYF	TGTGCCAGCAGTGAAACAGGGACCTACGAGCAGTACTTC
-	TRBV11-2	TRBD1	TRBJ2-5	CASSLGQNQETQYF	TGTGCCAGCAGCTTGGGACAGAACCAAGAGACCCAGTACTTC
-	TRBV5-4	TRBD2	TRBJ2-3	CASSLLTGGADTQYF	TGTGCCAGCAGCTTGCTCACGGGGGGGGCAGATACGCAGTATTTT
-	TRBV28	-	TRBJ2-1	CASSLGGMGYNEQFF	TGTGCCAGCAGTTTAGGAGGCATGGGGTACAATGAGCAGTTCTTC
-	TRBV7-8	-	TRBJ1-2	CASSPRGLDYGYTF	TGTGCCAGCAGCCCCCGAGGTTTGGACTATGGCTACACCTTC
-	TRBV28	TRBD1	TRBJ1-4	CASSSGQGNEKLFF	TGTGCCAGCAGTTCGGGACAGGGAAATGAAAAACTGTTTTTT
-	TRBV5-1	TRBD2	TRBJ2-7	CASSPTSGTYEQYF	TGCGCCAGCAGCCCGACTAGCGGGACCTACGAGCAGTACTTC
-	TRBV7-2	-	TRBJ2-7	CASSLFGAYEQYF	TGTGCCAGCAGCTTATTCGGTGCCTACGAGCAGTACTTC
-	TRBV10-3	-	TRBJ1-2	CAITTDLPGIYGYTF	TGTGCCATCACCACTGACCTTCCAGGGATCTATGGCTACACCTTC
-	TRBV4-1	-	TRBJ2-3	CASSQEGGEVRTDTQYF	TGCGCCAGCAGCCAAGAAGGGGGGGAAGTAAGGACAGATACGCAGTATTTT
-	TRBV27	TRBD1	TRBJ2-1	CASGDRGRGFEQFF	TGTGCCAGCGGGGACAGGGGGCGCGGTTTTGAGCAGTTCTTC
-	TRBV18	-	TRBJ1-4	CASSASLDEKLFF	TGTGCCAGCTCGGCAAGTTTGGATGAAAAACTGTTTTTT
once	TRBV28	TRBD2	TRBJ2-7	CASSLGGRETYEQYF	TGTGCCAGCAGTTTAGGCGGGAGAGAGACCTACGAGCAGTACTTC
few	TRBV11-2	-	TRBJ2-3	CASSLGGGTDTQYF	TGTGCCAGCAGCTTAGGAGGGGGAACAGATACGCAGTATTTT
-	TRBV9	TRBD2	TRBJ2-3	CASSEGLARVTQYF	TGTGCCAGCAGCGAGGGACTAGCAAGAGTTACGCAGTATTTT
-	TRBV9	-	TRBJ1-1	CASSPGGVMNTEAFF	TGTGCCAGCAGCCCCGGCGGGGTAATGAACACTGAAGCTTTCTTT
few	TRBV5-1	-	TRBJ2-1	CASSPYRQDRNYNEQFF	TGCGCCAGCAGCCCCTACCGACAGGACCGTAACTACAATGAGCAGTTCTTC
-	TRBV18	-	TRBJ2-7	CASSPETEQYF	TGTGCCAGCTCACCCGAGACTGAGCAGTACTTC
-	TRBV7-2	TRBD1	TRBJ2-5	CASSIRHRDRGRGGETQYF	TGTGCCAGCAGCATTCGACACCGGGACAGGGGGCGAGGTGGAGAGACCCAGTACTTC
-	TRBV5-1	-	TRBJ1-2	CASSLVAERGYTF	TGCGCCAGCAGCTTGGTCGCGGAGCGTGGCTACACCTTC
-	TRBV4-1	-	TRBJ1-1	CASSQGQMNTEAFF	TGCGCCAGCAGCCAGGGCCAAATGAACACTGAAGCTTTCTTT
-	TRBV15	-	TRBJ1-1	CATSRLIDTNTEAFF	TGTGCCACCAGCCGGCTCATAGACACGAACACTGAAGCTTTCTTT
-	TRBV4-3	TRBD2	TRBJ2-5	CASSPVPTAGGPSETQYF	TGCGCCAGCAGCCCCGTACCGACAGCGGGAGGGCCGAGCGAGACCCAGTACTTC
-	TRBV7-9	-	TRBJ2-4	CASSKVGSLAKNIQYF	TGTGCCAGCAGCAAAGTCGGGAGTCTAGCCAAAAACATTCAGTACTTC
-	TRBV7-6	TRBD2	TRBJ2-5	CASSGPLSGEQETQYF	TGTGCCAGCAGCGGCCCCCTTAGCGGGGAACAAGAGACCCAGTACTTC
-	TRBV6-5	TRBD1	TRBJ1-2	CASSYGTGHGYGYTF	TGTGCCAGCAGTTACGGGACAGGGCATGGCTATGGCTACACCTTC
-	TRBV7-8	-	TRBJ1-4	CASSLDAGLNEKLFF	TGTGCCAGCAGCTTAGATGCAGGGCTGAATGAAAAACTGTTTTTT
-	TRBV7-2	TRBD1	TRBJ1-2	CASSLPPGQAYYGYTF	TGTGCCAGCAGTCTGCCCCCGGGACAGGCATACTATGGCTACACCTTC
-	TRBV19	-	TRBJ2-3	CASSLRQVDTQYF	TGTGCCAGTAGCCTTCGACAAGTTGATACGCAGTATTTT
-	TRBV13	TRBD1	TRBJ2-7	CASSPRQGLAYEQYF	TGTGCCAGCAGCCCACGACAGGGGCTTGCCTACGAGCAGTACTTC
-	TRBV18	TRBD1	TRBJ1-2	CASSLSPGTGGNYGYTF	TGTGCCAGCTCACTTTCACCCGGGACAGGGGGCAACTATGGCTACACCTTC
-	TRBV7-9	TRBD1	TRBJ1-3	CASSTAGGTGNTIYF	TGTGCCAGCAGCACCGCAGGGGGCACTGGAAACACCATATATTTT
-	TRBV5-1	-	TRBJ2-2	CASSPGVGRDTGELFF	TGCGCCAGCAGCCCAGGCGTCGGGCGGGACACCGGGGAGCTGTTTTTT
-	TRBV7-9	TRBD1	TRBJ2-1	CASSPPSGQGLNEQFF	TGTGCCAGCAGCCCACCCTCGGGACAGGGACTAAATGAGCAGTTCTTC
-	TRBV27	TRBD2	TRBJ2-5	CASSGLAGRETQYF	TGTGCCAGCAGCGGACTAGCGGGAAGAGAGACCCAGTACTTC
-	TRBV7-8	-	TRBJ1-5	CASSSGVGGSNQPQHF	TGTGCCAGCAGCTCGGGAGTCGGCGGGAGCAATCAGCCCCAGCATTTT
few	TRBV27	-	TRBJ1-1	CASSFRGWNTEAFF	TGTGCCAGCAGTTTTAGGGGGTGGAACACTGAAGCTTTCTTT
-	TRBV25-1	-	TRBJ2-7	CASSVGSYEQYF	TGTGCCAGCAGTGTGGGCAGCTACGAGCAGTACTTC
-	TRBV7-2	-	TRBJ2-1	CASSLGASYNEQFF	TGTGCCAGCAGCTTAGGGGCCTCCTACAATGAGCAGTTCTTC
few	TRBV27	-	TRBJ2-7	CASSEVDRPYEQYF	TGTGCCAGCAGTGAGGTCGACAGACCCTACGAGCAGTACTTC